Reported below is one TCR beta chain. Its specificity is not known. Trimming removed 2 bases from V and 7 bases from J, with 9 bases in between. Germline V gives CDR1 MGHDK, CDR2 SYGVNS. This CDR3 is built from 13 residues. This entry is derived from a study of cytomegalovirus exposure and HLA in healthy donors. Notes on the study in general: Reports indicate that TCR beta sequences accurately predicted the HLA-A and HLA-B alleles of most subjects. With further analysis later on, most CMV-associated TCR beta chains appeared HLA-restricted.

Researchers ran the PCR with 60 Vbeta and 13 Jbeta primers. Produced via immunoSEQ multiplex PCR; TCRdb's table is partial and in-frame only. The table shows roughly 190,000 clones, with about four fifths occurring only once. The rearrangement uses TRBV25-1 and TRBJ2-1, with a tentative D call TRBD2 (5 bases). This receptor was taken from a woman between 40 and 50 years old in good health and CMV-seronegative. Sequencing input: PBMCs. In DNA form, the CDR3 reads TGTGCCAGCAGTGAACCCGGGGATAATGAGCAGTTCTTC. It codes for CASSEPGDNEQFF.